The 16 T cell receptor beta chains listed next were all sequenced from one sample in a study of blood T cells in healthy people across ages. A second about 7 to 11 cycle PCR used barcoded and J-beta primers. From the 5' RACE reads, TCRdb called clonotypes with MiXCR, one entry per CDR3 protein. Altogether about a million distinct CDR3 sequences are present, 45% to 60% being singletons, with the ten largest covering about a fifth. Source material: blood. The receptors come from a woman aged 55-69 years in good health.

This chain links TRBV29-1 with TRBJ2-7, with D uncertain. Germline V gene sequence: CDR1 SQVTM, CDR2 ANQGSEA. CDR3 size: 14 residues. V gave up 3 bases and J gave up 0 bases, with 12 bases separating them. The CDR3 DNA sequence: TGCAGCGTTGAGCAGGACGGTGACTCCTACGAGCAGTACTTC. Encoded protein: CSVEQDGDSYEQYF.

This chain joins TRBV3-1 and TRBJ2-3; D possibly matches TRBD1 or TRBD2 (6 bases each). V was pared by 0 bases and J by 2 bases, with 12 bases between. Germline V CDR1 and CDR2: LGHDT, YNNKEL (reference sequence). This CDR3 contains 16 residues. CDR3 protein: CASSQELGGPTDTQYF. The DNA for the CDR3 is TGTGCCAGCAGCCAAGAGTTGGGGGGCCCCACAGATACGCAGTATTTT.

The chain combines TRBV7-2 with TRBJ2-3, with 8 nucleotides matching TRBD2. The V gene end was trimmed by 5 bases and the J gene end by 9 bases; junction bases not matched to a gene: 16. This CDR3 has 16 residues. Germline V gives CDR1 SGHTA, CDR2 FQGNSA. The CDR3 bases are TGTGCCAGCAGCCCGACCGCCGGGGGGGTTCGAGTCACGCAGTATTTT. It yields the protein CASSPTAGGVRVTQYF. Drawing the rest from reference TRBV7-2 and TRBJ2-3, the complete variable domain is GAGVSQSPSNKVTEKGKDVELRCDPISGHTALYWYRQSLGQGLEFLIYFQGNSAPDKSGLPSDRFSAERTGGSVSTLTIQRTQQEDSAVYLCASSPTAGGVRVTQYFGPGTRLTVL.

This clonotype has more than one count but fewer than ten. The chain couples TRBV4-1 to TRBJ2-5; 7 bases are a match to TRBD2. V trimming: 0 bases; J trimming: 4 bases; junction bases outside the gene matches: 8. The CDR3 has 16 amino acids. Per the germline V gene, CDR1 is MGHRA and CDR2 is YSYEKL. The DNA of the CDR3 is TGCGCCAGCAGCCAAGATGGGACGGGAGGCGGAGAGACCCAGTACTTC. Amino acid sequence: CASSQDGTGGGETQYF.

The CDR3 region is CASSVETPYEQYF. CDR3 in DNA: TGTGCCAGCAGTGTGGAGACCCCCTACGAGCAGTACTTC. The genes are TRBV2 and TRBJ2-4, with D hard to call. The last part of the DNA fits TRBJ2-7 better; the J call may be wrong. This CDR3 contains 13 residues. Germline lookup yields CDR1 SNHLY and CDR2 FYNNEI.

This chain uses TRBV5-6 with TRBJ2-7; 7 bases are a match to TRBD1. Near its end, the DNA agrees better with TRBJ2-5, so the J call may be wrong. CDR3 length: 14 amino acids. Germline values: CDR1 SGHDT, CDR2 YYEEEE. CDR3 sequence: CASSTYRGVETQYF. The CDR3 DNA is TGTGCCAGCAGCACATACAGGGGTGTAGAGACCCAGTACTTC.

Here the CDR3 reads CASSVDSANEKLFF. Written as DNA, the CDR3 is TGTGCCAGCAGCGTAGACAGCGCAAATGAAAAACTGTTTTTT. The rearrangement links TRBV9 to TRBJ1-4; the D is unclear. This CDR3 is 14 amino acids long. CDR1 and CDR2 from the germline V gene are SGDLS and YYNGEE. Trimming left V 0 bases short and J 5 bases short, with 8 bases between.

J is TRBJ2-7 and V is TRBV12-3 or TRBV12-4; 12 bases align to TRBD2. The assigned J gene may be wrong: the sequence end matches TRBJ2-5 better. The CDR3 runs 15 residues. The CDR3 region has the DNA TGTGCCCGTGTGACCAGACTAGCGGGAGAGGAGACCCAGTACTTC. Residues: CARVTRLAGEETQYF.

This rearrangement joins TRBV2 to TRBJ2-1; TRBD2 matches 8 bases. V shed 5 bases and J 5 bases; nucleotides not matched to a gene: 8. Germline V gene data show CDR1 as SNHLY and CDR2 as FYNNEI. This CDR3 spans 15 amino acids. CDR3 region: CASSPTSGRHNEQFF. CDR3 sequence (DNA): TGTGCCAGCAGTCCTACTAGCGGAAGACACAATGAGCAGTTCTTC. The variable domain in full, completed from reference TRBV2 and TRBJ2-1, reads EPEVTQTPSHQVTQMGQEVILRCVPISNHLYFYWYRQILGQKVEFLVSFYNNEISEKSEIFDDQFSVERPDGSNFTLKIRSTKLEDSAMYFCASSPTSGRHNEQFFGPGTRLTVL.

This clonotype has a handful of counts. The chain's CDR3 is CASSPGDRGTTDTQYF. The CDR3 DNA reads as TGTGCCAGCAGCCCAGGGGACAGGGGGACCACAGATACGCAGTATTTT. The genes are TRBV7-9 and TRBJ2-3, with 11 bases fitting TRBD1. From germline, CDR1 is SEHNR and CDR2 FQNEAQ (reference sequence). With 5 bases clipped from V and 2 bases from J, the junction kept 6 bases outside the gene matches. This CDR3 region has 16 residues.

This clonotype was detected only a few times. J is TRBJ2-7 and V is TRBV2, with TRBD2 matching over 9 bases. V lost 2 bases to trimming and J lost 6 bases; unmatched junction nucleotides: 5. Germline V lookup: CDR1 SNHLY, CDR2 FYNNEI. The length of the CDR3 is 14 residues. The CDR3, as DNA: TGTGCCAGCAGTGAAATAGCGGGAGCCGGCGAGCAGTACTTC. As protein: CASSEIAGAGEQYF.

The chain is built from TRBV4-2 and TRBJ2-4; 7 bases match TRBD1. The CDR3 totals 14 residues. CDR1 LGHNA and CDR2 YNFKEQ come from the germline V gene. The trim removed 2 bases at V and 3 bases at J, leaving 1 base unmatched. The CDR3, as DNA: TGTGCCAGCAGCCAATACAGGGGCAAAAACATTCAGTACTTC. Its protein product is CASSQYRGKNIQYF.

J is TRBJ2-1 and V is TRBV20-1; tentative D call: TRBD2 (5 bases). V was cut by 3 bases and J by 5 bases, with 11 bases left in between. CDR3 length: 13 amino acids. Germline-derived CDR1 and CDR2 are DFQATT and SNEGSKA (reference sequence). The CDR3 sequence is CSASSSWNNEQFF. DNA for the CDR3: TGCAGTGCTAGCTCTAGCTGGAACAATGAGCAGTTCTTC.

The chain links TRBV2 to TRBJ2-5; D is unresolved. Judging by the DNA end, TRBJ2-7 fits better; the J call may be wrong. CDR1 is SNHLY, CDR2 FYNNEI, per germline. The CDR3 loop spans 12 amino acids. CDR3 sequence (DNA): TGTGCCAGCAGCCTCACAGCACCCGAGCAGTACTTC. Its protein product is CASSLTAPEQYF.

This clonotype was found once. The chain recombines TRBV10-3 with TRBJ2-5; D is perhaps TRBD2 (5 bases). V gave up 0 bases and J gave up 4 bases, with 9 bases separating them. This CDR3 region has 14 residues. Germline CDR1 ENHRY, CDR2 SYGVKD. As DNA, the CDR3 is TGTGCCATCAGTGAGTCGGAGGTAATAGAGACCCAGTACTTC. Amino acid sequence: CAISESEVIETQYF.

This clonotype was observed a few times. V gene TRBV18 combines with J gene TRBJ2-1; D uncertain. This CDR3 has 15 amino acids. V was pared by 3 bases and J by 2 bases, with 11 bases between. The germline V gene encodes CDR1 KGHSH and CDR2 LQKENI. This CDR3 reads CASSPPIGTYNEQFF. DNA of the CDR3: TGTGCCAGCTCACCCCCGATAGGGACCTACAATGAGCAGTTCTTC.